A selection of T cell receptor beta chains follows, all from one sample in a study of regulatory T cells in long-lasting Graves disease. TCRdb independently ran MiXCR on the multiplex PCR reads; one entry per CDR3 protein. The sample lists 550,000 to 700,000 distinct CDR3 sequences, around 15% occurring once. A further study also used this sample, focusing on T cells in Graves' hyperthyroidism and ophthalmopathy.

The material was peripheral blood mononuclear cells (PBMCs), obtained at new diagnosis, from a patient treated with antithyroid drugs. These receptors were collected from a man aged 18 to 30 with Graves disease. Each CDR3 is given with its conserved first and last residue. Fields, in order: CDR3 protein, CDR3 DNA, V gene, clone size, J gene, D gene. The D gene is left open where the match is weak. Where a row states a size, it is once, few, many or the class of an expanded clone; other rows omit it.

CDR3 protein: CASARRTSSQPQHF; CDR3 DNA: TGTGCCAGTGCTCGACGGACAAGCAGTCAGCCCCAGCATTTT; V gene: TRBV19; clone size: .; J gene: TRBJ1-5; D gene: .
CDR3 protein: CSARVPDLGTGELFF; CDR3 DNA: TGCAGTGCTAGGGTGCCGGACTTAGGGACCGGGGAGCTGTTTTTT; V gene: TRBV20-1; clone size: .; J gene: TRBJ2-2; D gene: .
CDR3 protein: CASSLPTGANTEAFF; CDR3 DNA: TGCGCCAGCAGCTTACCGACAGGGGCGAACACTGAAGCTTTCTTT; V gene: TRBV5-1; clone size: many; J gene: TRBJ1-1; D gene: TRBD1
CDR3 protein: CARGGTESNQPQHF; CDR3 DNA: TGTGCCAGGGGGGGGACAGAGAGCAATCAGCCCCAGCATTTT; V gene: TRBV19; clone size: few; J gene: TRBJ1-5; D gene: TRBD1
CDR3 protein: CASSQGGLAGYNEQFF; CDR3 DNA: TGCGCCAGCAGCCAAGGTGGTCTAGCGGGCTACAATGAGCAGTTCTTC; V gene: TRBV4-1; clone size: .; J gene: TRBJ2-1; D gene: TRBD2
CDR3 protein: CASSLKGGRATDTQYF; CDR3 DNA: TGTGCCAGCAGCTTAAAAGGCGGGAGGGCCACAGATACGCAGTATTTT; V gene: TRBV7-9; clone size: many; J gene: TRBJ2-3; D gene: TRBD2
CDR3 protein: CASSRYSTDTQYF; CDR3 DNA: TGTGCCAGCAGTAGATATAGCACAGATACGCAGTATTTT; V gene: TRBV11-2; clone size: many; J gene: TRBJ2-3; D gene: .
CDR3 protein: CATRAENTEAFF; CDR3 DNA: TGTGCCACGCGGGCAGAGAACACTGAAGCTTTCTTT; V gene: TRBV10-3; clone size: .; J gene: TRBJ1-1; D gene: .
CDR3 protein: CASSLDERSYGYTF; CDR3 DNA: TGCGCCAGCAGCTTGGATGAGAGGTCCTATGGCTACACCTTC; V gene: TRBV5-1; clone size: few; J gene: TRBJ1-2; D gene: .
CDR3 protein: CASSPGRAEQYF; CDR3 DNA: TGTGCCAGCTCACCGGGAAGGGCCGAGCAGTACTTC; V gene: TRBV18; clone size: few; J gene: TRBJ2-7; D gene: .
CDR3 protein: CASSLTGHHEQYF; CDR3 DNA: TGTGCCAGCAGTTTGACAGGGCATCACGAGCAGTACTTC; V gene: TRBV27; clone size: few; J gene: TRBJ2-7; D gene: TRBD1
CDR3 protein: CSVGWQGVETQYF; CDR3 DNA: TGCAGCGTTGGATGGCAGGGGGTTGAGACCCAGTACTTC; V gene: TRBV29-1; clone size: many; J gene: TRBJ2-5; D gene: TRBD1
CDR3 protein: CASRETGFSNQPQHF; CDR3 DNA: TGTGCCAGCAGGGAGACAGGATTTAGCAATCAGCCCCAGCATTTT; V gene: TRBV6-1; clone size: many; J gene: TRBJ1-5; D gene: .
CDR3 protein: CASSSGQVNSPLHF; CDR3 DNA: TGCGCCAGCAGCTCGGGACAAGTCAATTCACCCCTCCACTTT; V gene: TRBV5-1; clone size: .; J gene: TRBJ1-6; D gene: .
CDR3 protein: CSAREGTSRANQPQHF; CDR3 DNA: TGCAGTGCTAGAGAGGGGACCAGCAGGGCCAATCAGCCCCAGCATTTT; V gene: TRBV20-1; clone size: .; J gene: TRBJ1-5; D gene: .
CDR3 protein: CASSLAGADTGELFF; CDR3 DNA: TGCGCCAGCAGCTTGGCAGGGGCCGACACCGGGGAGCTGTTTTTT; V gene: TRBV5-1; clone size: many; J gene: TRBJ2-2; D gene: .
CDR3 protein: CASSSPGQLIYEQYF; CDR3 DNA: TGTGCCAGCAGCTCACCGGGACAGCTAATTTACGAGCAGTACTTC; V gene: TRBV27; clone size: .; J gene: TRBJ2-7; D gene: TRBD1
CDR3 protein: CASSSGLGTDTQYF; CDR3 DNA: TGTGCCAGCAGCTCCGGACTTGGCACAGATACGCAGTATTTT; V gene: TRBV28; clone size: many; J gene: TRBJ2-3; D gene: .
CDR3 protein: CASSLALANSYNEQFF; CDR3 DNA: TGTGCCAGCAGCTTAGCGCTAGCGAACTCCTACAATGAGCAGTTCTTC; V gene: TRBV7-9; clone size: many; J gene: TRBJ2-1; D gene: .
CDR3 protein: CASSGASDEQFF; CDR3 DNA: TGTGCCAGCAGTGGGGCGAGCGATGAGCAGTTCTTC; V gene: TRBV12-3/TRBV12-4; clone size: many; J gene: TRBJ2-1; D gene: .
CDR3 protein: CASSTSGGKQFF; CDR3 DNA: TGTGCCAGCAGCACAAGCGGGGGAAAGCAGTTCTTC; V gene: TRBV7-8; clone size: few; J gene: TRBJ2-1; D gene: TRBD2
CDR3 protein: CASSQQAGGYEQYF; CDR3 DNA: TGCGCCAGCAGCCAGCAGGCGGGAGGTTACGAGCAGTACTTC; V gene: TRBV4-1; clone size: .; J gene: TRBJ2-7; D gene: TRBD2
CDR3 protein: CATSDRRTSGLWSSYNEQFF; CDR3 DNA: TGTGCCACCAGTGATCGGCGGACTAGCGGGTTGTGGAGCTCCTACAATGAGCAGTTCTTC; V gene: TRBV24-1; clone size: .; J gene: TRBJ2-1; D gene: TRBD2
CDR3 protein: CASSEVSETQYF; CDR3 DNA: TGTGCCAGCAGTGAAGTTTCGGAGACCCAGTACTTC; V gene: TRBV2; clone size: many; J gene: TRBJ2-5; D gene: .
CDR3 protein: CSAREGPRLPDTQYF; CDR3 DNA: TGCAGTGCTAGAGAGGGACCGCGATTGCCAGATACGCAGTATTTT; V gene: TRBV20-1; clone size: .; J gene: TRBJ2-3; D gene: .
CDR3 protein: CASSSLFDLVRYEQYF; CDR3 DNA: TGTGCCAGCAGTTCATTATTCGACTTAGTTCGGTACGAGCAGTACTTC; V gene: TRBV28; clone size: many; J gene: TRBJ2-7; D gene: .
CDR3 protein: CASSTWTDNEQFF; CDR3 DNA: TGTGCCAGCAGTACCTGGACTGACAATGAGCAGTTCTTC; V gene: TRBV6-1; clone size: .; J gene: TRBJ2-1; D gene: .
CDR3 protein: CASSLETGALYNEQFF; CDR3 DNA: TGTGCCAGCAGCTTGGAGACAGGCGCTTTATACAATGAGCAGTTCTTC; V gene: TRBV5-6; clone size: .; J gene: TRBJ2-1; D gene: .
CDR3 protein: CSAMNPDRGSNYGYTF; CDR3 DNA: TGCAGTGCTATGAACCCAGACAGGGGGTCGAACTATGGCTACACCTTC; V gene: TRBV20-1; clone size: .; J gene: TRBJ1-2; D gene: TRBD1
CDR3 protein: CASSGPLAGSNEQYF; CDR3 DNA: TGTGCCAGCAGTGGGCCACTAGCGGGAAGTAACGAGCAGTACTTC; V gene: TRBV6-1; clone size: many; J gene: TRBJ2-7; D gene: TRBD2
CDR3 protein: CASSQAVTGAANEKLFF; CDR3 DNA: TGTGCCAGCAGCCAGGCGGTGACAGGGGCGGCTAATGAAAAACTGTTTTTT; V gene: TRBV3-1; clone size: many; J gene: TRBJ1-4; D gene: TRBD1
CDR3 protein: CASSQGHSEAFF; CDR3 DNA: TGTGCCAGCAGCCAAGGTCACTCTGAAGCTTTCTTT; V gene: TRBV3-1; clone size: many; J gene: TRBJ1-1; D gene: .
CDR3 protein: CASSFEGGRDTQYF; CDR3 DNA: TGCGCCAGCAGCTTCGAGGGGGGCAGAGATACGCAGTATTTT; V gene: TRBV5-1; clone size: many; J gene: TRBJ2-3; D gene: .
CDR3 protein: CASNELTGEGEQYF; CDR3 DNA: TGTGCCAGCAATGAACTAACGGGAGAGGGCGAGCAGTACTTC; V gene: TRBV7-8; clone size: .; J gene: TRBJ2-7; D gene: .
CDR3 protein: CASSMGLAGVPSSYEQYF; CDR3 DNA: TGTGCCAGCAGCATGGGACTAGCGGGAGTCCCCAGCTCCTACGAGCAGTACTTC; V gene: TRBV7-8; clone size: many; J gene: TRBJ2-7; D gene: TRBD2
CDR3 protein: CASTTRDRKYTGELFF; CDR3 DNA: TGTGCCAGCACCACGAGGGACAGAAAATACACCGGGGAGCTGTTTTTT; V gene: TRBV6-1; clone size: few; J gene: TRBJ2-2; D gene: TRBD1
CDR3 protein: CASSFAGSLSSYEQYF; CDR3 DNA: TGTGCCAGCAGTTTCGCGGGCTCCCTGAGCTCCTACGAGCAGTACTTC; V gene: TRBV28; clone size: many; J gene: TRBJ2-7; D gene: .
CDR3 protein: CASSQIHGIQYF; CDR3 DNA: TGTGCCAGCAGCCAGATCCACGGCATTCAGTACTTC; V gene: TRBV6-2/TRBV6-3; clone size: .; J gene: TRBJ2-4; D gene: .
CDR3 protein: CASSIVTGTEYNEQFF; CDR3 DNA: TGTGCCAGTAGTATAGTAACCGGGACGGAATACAATGAGCAGTTCTTC; V gene: TRBV19; clone size: .; J gene: TRBJ2-1; D gene: .
CDR3 protein: CASTYIRDRAHSGANVLTF; CDR3 DNA: TGTGCCAGCACCTATATCCGGGACAGGGCACACTCTGGGGCCAACGTCCTGACTTTC; V gene: TRBV28; clone size: many; J gene: TRBJ2-6; D gene: TRBD1
CDR3 protein: CSARQGYRDYGYTF; CDR3 DNA: TGCAGTGCTAGACAGGGGTACCGTGACTATGGCTACACCTTC; V gene: TRBV20-1; clone size: .; J gene: TRBJ1-2; D gene: .
CDR3 protein: CASSLIRVDTEAFF; CDR3 DNA: TGTGCCAGCAGCTTAATAAGGGTGGACACTGAAGCTTTCTTT; V gene: TRBV7-9; clone size: .; J gene: TRBJ1-1; D gene: .
CDR3 protein: CACRRDRGTYEQYF; CDR3 DNA: TGTGCCTGCCGAAGGGACAGGGGGACCTACGAGCAGTACTTC; V gene: TRBV30; clone size: .; J gene: TRBJ2-7; D gene: TRBD1
CDR3 protein: CAWSSSGRTLNEQFF; CDR3 DNA: TGTGCCTGGAGCTCTAGCGGGAGGACCCTCAATGAGCAGTTCTTC; V gene: TRBV30; clone size: .; J gene: TRBJ2-1; D gene: TRBD2
CDR3 protein: CASSLAGGINYGYTF; CDR3 DNA: TGTGCCAGCAGTTTGGCGGGGGGTATTAACTATGGCTACACCTTC; V gene: TRBV27; clone size: many; J gene: TRBJ1-2; D gene: .
CDR3 protein: CASSHTASGSGHEQFF; CDR3 DNA: TGTGCCAGCAGCCATACGGCTAGCGGGAGCGGACATGAGCAGTTCTTC; V gene: TRBV14; clone size: .; J gene: TRBJ2-1; D gene: TRBD2
CDR3 protein: CSARYLKSQETQYF; CDR3 DNA: TGCAGTGCTAGATATCTGAAATCCCAAGAGACCCAGTACTTC; V gene: TRBV20-1; clone size: .; J gene: TRBJ2-5; D gene: .
CDR3 protein: CASSPLGEETQYF; CDR3 DNA: TGTGCCAGCAGCCCCCTTGGGGAAGAGACCCAGTACTTC; V gene: TRBV27; clone size: many; J gene: TRBJ2-5; D gene: .
CDR3 protein: CASSRQFSTDTQYF; CDR3 DNA: TGTGCCAGCAGTCGACAGTTTTCCACAGATACGCAGTATTTT; V gene: TRBV7-9; clone size: few; J gene: TRBJ2-3; D gene: .